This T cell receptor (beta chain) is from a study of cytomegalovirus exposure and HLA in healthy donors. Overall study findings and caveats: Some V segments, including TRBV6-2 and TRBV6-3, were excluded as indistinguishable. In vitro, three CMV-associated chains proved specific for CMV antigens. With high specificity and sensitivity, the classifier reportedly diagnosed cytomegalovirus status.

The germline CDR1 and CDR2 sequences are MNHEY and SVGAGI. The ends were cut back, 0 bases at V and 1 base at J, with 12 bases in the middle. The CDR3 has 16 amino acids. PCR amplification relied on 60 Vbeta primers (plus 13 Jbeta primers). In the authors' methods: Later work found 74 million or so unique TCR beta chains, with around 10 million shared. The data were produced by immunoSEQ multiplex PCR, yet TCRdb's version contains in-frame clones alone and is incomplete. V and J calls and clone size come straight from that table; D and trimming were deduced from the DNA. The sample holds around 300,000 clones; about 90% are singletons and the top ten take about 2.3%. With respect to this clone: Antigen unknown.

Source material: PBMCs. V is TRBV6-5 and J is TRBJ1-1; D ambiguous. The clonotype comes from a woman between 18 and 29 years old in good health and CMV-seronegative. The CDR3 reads CASSYSGRGTNTEAFF. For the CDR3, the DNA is TGTGCCAGCAGTTACTCCGGCCGGGGAACGAACACTGAAGCTTTCTTT.